Included here is one T cell receptor (beta chain) sequence, with context. Antigen unknown. These data originate in a study of graft-versus-host responses after intestinal transplantation. Across the whole study: Recipients across the board were started on anti-thymocyte globulin induction, then kept on tacrolimus and steroids for about 3 years. Study-level points and caveats: Recipient bone marrow held GvH clones, some seen earlier in ileum or blood. In patients with graft-donor T cell macrochimerism, allograft graft-versus-host to host-versus-graft clonal ratios were high.

Sequencing used immunoSEQ multiplex PCR; TCRdb keeps in-frame clones, though not all of them. This table has fewer than 60,000 clones, about four fifths appearing once. Deletions cut 0 bases from V and 3 bases from J, with 23 bases between. CDR3 length equals 20 residues. Germline assignment: CDR1 MGHRA and CDR2 YSYEKL. The TCR comes from a human donor who was the organ donor for an intestinal transplant. Here the sequenced sample was unstimulated CD4+ T cells sorted from spleen or lymph node cells, taken before transplant. The chain carries TRBV4-1 and TRBJ2-2; possible D gene TRBD2, 5 bases. Here the CDR3 reads CASSQDRGRATPRDTGELFF. CDR3 coding DNA: TGCGCCAGCAGCCAAGACCGCGGTAGGGCGACACCGAGGGACACCGGGGAGCTGTTTTTT.